These T cell receptor beta chains were read from a single sample in a study of shared clonotypes between healthy human individuals. Sequencing was performed with immunoSEQ multiplex PCR; in TCRdb, only in-frame clones are kept and a portion is missing. The sample consists of about a million clones, around 76% of them appearing once. Sequenced material: memory CD4+ T cells sorted from blood. Source of these receptors: a man between 18 and 29 years old in good health. CDR3s include the opening cysteine and the closing phenylalanine or tryptophan. The D gene is left open where the match is weak. A clone size is listed for some rows: how often the clone was seen (once, few, many), or a class if it is expanded.

d_gene	v_gene	abundance	j_gene	CDR3nt	CDR3aa
-	TRBV6-6	few	TRBJ1-6	TGTGCCACCGGCCCAAATTACACACCTTCACCCCTCCACTTT	CATGPNYTPSPLHF
-	TRBV9	-	TRBJ1-2	TGTGCCAGCAATCGTGGGGCAGATGGCTACACCTTC	CASNRGADGYTF
-	TRBV7-9	-	TRBJ1-5	TGTGCCAGCAGCTTCGGGGTTAGCAATCAGCCCCAGCATTTT	CASSFGVSNQPQHF
-	TRBV9	-	TRBJ2-3	TGTGCCAGCAGCGCCACCCTGATTAACACAGATACGCAGTATTTT	CASSATLINTDTQYF
-	TRBV25-1	-	TRBJ2-2	TGTGCCAGCAGTCGAGCGGGGAACACCGGGGAGCTGTTTTTT	CASSRAGNTGELFF
-	TRBV5-8	once	TRBJ2-3	TGTGCCAGCAGCTTGGCAGCCGCTACCAACACAGATACGCAGTATTTT	CASSLAAATNTDTQYF
-	TRBV19	once	TRBJ1-2	TGTGCCAGTAGTATAGGGCCCGTCGGGAGTCGTGGCTACACCTTC	CASSIGPVGSRGYTF
TRBD2	TRBV5-4	-	TRBJ2-3	TGTGCCAGCAGCTCGGGACTAGCGGGCCGAGCTAGCACAGATACGCAGTATTTT	CASSSGLAGRASTDTQYF
-	TRBV27	-	TRBJ1-6	TGTGCCAGCAGTCTCGGGAACAGGAGTAATTCACCCCTCCACTTT	CASSLGNRSNSPLHF
-	TRBV7-2	-	TRBJ2-7	TGTGCCAGCAGCATAAGGGACTCCTACGAGCAGTACTTC	CASSIRDSYEQYF
-	TRBV6-6	-	TRBJ1-2	TGTGCCTCCCAAGGGGAGAAATCCTATGGCTACACCTTC	CASQGEKSYGYTF
TRBD1	TRBV10-3	-	TRBJ2-7	TGTGCCATCAGACCGACAGGGGGGATGTACGGCGCCGAGCAGTACTTC	CAIRPTGGMYGAEQYF
-	TRBV11-3	-	TRBJ2-6	TGTGCCAGCAGCTTAATCGGATTCTCTGGGGCCAACGTCCTGACTTTC	CASSLIGFSGANVLTF
-	TRBV6-1	-	TRBJ1-6	TGTGCCAGCAGCGGACAGACTAATTCACCCCTCCACTTT	CASSGQTNSPLHF
-	TRBV5-4	once	TRBJ2-5	TGTGCCAGCAGCTTGGAGACTCAACAAGAGACCCAGTACTTC	CASSLETQQETQYF
-	TRBV29-1	once	TRBJ2-3	TGCAGCGTTGAGGTCTTCGCAGATACGCAGTATTTT	CSVEVFADTQYF
TRBD1	TRBV7-8	-	TRBJ2-1	TGTGCCAGCAGCTGGAGACAGGGGGCTGGGAGCGCGGCTGAGCAGTTCTTC	CASSWRQGAGSAAEQFF
-	TRBV27	-	TRBJ2-2	TGTGCCAGCAGTTCCCGACAGGTGGGGACCGGGGAGCTGTTTTTT	CASSSRQVGTGELFF
-	TRBV9	once	TRBJ2-7	TGTGCCAGCAGTCCACAGGGAGGTGGCTACGAGCAGTACTTC	CASSPQGGGYEQYF
-	TRBV9	-	TRBJ2-7	TGTGCCAGCAGCGTATCCGCGGGCACCCCCCACGAGCAGTACTTC	CASSVSAGTPHEQYF
-	TRBV2	-	TRBJ2-2	TGTGCCAGCAGTGATTCGCTCGGGGAGCTGTTTTTT	CASSDSLGELFF
-	TRBV5-5	once	TRBJ2-1	TGTGCCAGCGCCGGTGGGGCGCTCCCCTCCGGGAATGAGCAGTTCTTC	CASAGGALPSGNEQFF
-	TRBV18	-	TRBJ2-5	TGTGCCAGCTCTCCGACTATCTGGGAGACCCAGTACTTC	CASSPTIWETQYF
-	TRBV28	-	TRBJ2-7	TGTGCCAGCAGTTTAGTAGGGTCTTCTGGCTACGAGCAGTACTTC	CASSLVGSSGYEQYF
-	TRBV30	-	TRBJ2-3	TGTGCCTGGAGTGAGGCGGGAACGGTAGATACGCAGTATTTT	CAWSEAGTVDTQYF
TRBD2	TRBV19	-	TRBJ2-1	TGTGCCAGTAGTACGGGCGGGAGGGTCTACAATGAGCAGTTCTTC	CASSTGGRVYNEQFF
-	TRBV11-2	-	TRBJ1-6	TGTGCCAGCAGCTTAGGATCAGGGAGCTCACCCCTCCACTTT	CASSLGSGSSPLHF
-	TRBV7-9	-	TRBJ2-7	TGTGCCAGCAGCAGATCCGGGACTCAGAGCTCCTACGAGCAGTACTTC	CASSRSGTQSSYEQYF
-	TRBV19	-	TRBJ2-1	TGTGCCACCCAACCCCAGGGAGGCTTGACTGAGCAGTTCTTC	CATQPQGGLTEQFF
-	TRBV29-1	-	TRBJ1-1	TGCAGCGTTGAATTGGGGAACACTGAAGCTTTCTTT	CSVELGNTEAFF
TRBD1	TRBV28	-	TRBJ1-5	TGTGCCAGCAGTCCCGTGGGGGGACAGGGCAATCAGCCCCAGCATTTT	CASSPVGGQGNQPQHF
-	TRBV18	-	TRBJ2-7	TGTGCCAGCTCACCGTCGCTAGCTAACGAGCAGTACTTC	CASSPSLANEQYF
-	TRBV19	few	TRBJ1-3	TGTGCCAGTAGTACAGTTACAGCCCGGGATAATAACACCATATATTTT	CASSTVTARDNNTIYF
-	TRBV19	-	TRBJ2-2	TGTGCCAGTAGCAACACGGGACCCTCCGGGGAGCTGTTTTTT	CASSNTGPSGELFF
-	TRBV7-2	-	TRBJ2-5	TGTGCCAGCAGCTTAGACAGGCAACCTCAAGAGACCCAGTACTTC	CASSLDRQPQETQYF
-	TRBV18	-	TRBJ2-1	TGTGCCAGCTCACCCGGGGAGGACGCCTCCTACAATGAGCAGTTCTTC	CASSPGEDASYNEQFF
TRBD2	TRBV7-9	-	TRBJ2-3	TGTGCCAGCATGTCGGGACTAGCAACAGATACGCAGTATTTT	CASMSGLATDTQYF
TRBD1	TRBV7-6	few	TRBJ1-5	TGTGCCAGCAGCTTCGGCAGGGGGCAGCCCCAGCATTTT	CASSFGRGQPQHF
-	TRBV6-5	-	TRBJ2-3	TGTGCCAGCAGCGAAGGGAGGGATACGCAGTATTTT	CASSEGRDTQYF
-	TRBV21-1	-	TRBJ2-7	TGTGCCAGCGAGTCGTCTCGACAGGGGGCCTACGAGCAGTACTTC	CASESSRQGAYEQYF
-	TRBV16	-	TRBJ2-7	TGTGCCAGCAGCCAATCGGGGGTTGAGCAGTACTTC	CASSQSGVEQYF
TRBD1	TRBV7-6	-	TRBJ2-2	TGTGCCAGCAGCTCCACAGGGGGCTTCTACACCGGGGAGCTGTTTTTT	CASSSTGGFYTGELFF
-	TRBV7-8	-	TRBJ1-5	TGTGCCAGCAGCCCCCGGGGGAGGGATCAGCCCCAGCATTTT	CASSPRGRDQPQHF
TRBD2	TRBV6-5	-	TRBJ2-7	TGTGCCAGCAGAAATGCGGGACTAGCCAACTACGAGCAGTACTTC	CASRNAGLANYEQYF
TRBD2	TRBV2	-	TRBJ2-5	TGTGCCAGCAGTGTTTCAGCGGGAGGCGCGGAGACCCAGTACTTC	CASSVSAGGAETQYF
-	TRBV5-1	-	TRBJ1-5	TGCGCCAGCAGCTTGGAAGGACCTAGCAATCAGCCCCAGCATTTT	CASSLEGPSNQPQHF
-	TRBV6-6	few	TRBJ2-3	TGTGCCAGCAGGGCGGCAGGGAACACAGATACGCAGTATTTT	CASRAAGNTDTQYF
TRBD2	TRBV5-4	-	TRBJ2-3	TGTGCCAGCAGCTCTCCCCGGGGGGGGGCGGATACGCAGTATTTT	CASSSPRGGADTQYF
-	TRBV19	-	TRBJ2-2	TGTGCCAGTAGTCACACCGGGGAGCTGTTTTTT	CASSHTGELFF
TRBD1	TRBV29-1	-	TRBJ2-1	TGCAGCGCCATCGGACAGGGAAACAATGAGCAGTTCTTC	CSAIGQGNNEQFF
-	TRBV5-1	-	TRBJ2-7	TGCGCCAGCAGGAGGGACTTTGCAGCCTACGAGCAGTACTTC	CASRRDFAAYEQYF